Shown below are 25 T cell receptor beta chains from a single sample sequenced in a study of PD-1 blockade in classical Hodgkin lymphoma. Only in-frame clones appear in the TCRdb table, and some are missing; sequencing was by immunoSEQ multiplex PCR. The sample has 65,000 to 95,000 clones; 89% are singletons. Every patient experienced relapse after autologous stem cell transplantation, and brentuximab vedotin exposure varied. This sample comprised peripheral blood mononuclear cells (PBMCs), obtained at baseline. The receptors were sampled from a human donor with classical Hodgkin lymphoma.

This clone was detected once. CDR3 in DNA: TGCGCCAGCAGCCAGCGAGGTGAAGCTTTCTTT. Its protein is CASSQRGEAFF. This chain connects TRBV4-1 to TRBJ1-1; D is unclear. CDR3 length: 11 amino acids. Trimming stripped 3 bases from V and 7 bases from J, with 6 bases between. CDR1 and CDR2 from the germline V gene are MGHRA and YSYEKL.

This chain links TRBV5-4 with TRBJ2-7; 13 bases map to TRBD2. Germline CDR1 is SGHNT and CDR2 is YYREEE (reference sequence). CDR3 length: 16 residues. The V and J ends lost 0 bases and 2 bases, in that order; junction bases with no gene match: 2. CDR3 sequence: CASSLGLAGGTYEQYF. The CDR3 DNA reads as TGTGCCAGCAGCTTGGGACTAGCGGGAGGTACCTACGAGCAGTACTTC.

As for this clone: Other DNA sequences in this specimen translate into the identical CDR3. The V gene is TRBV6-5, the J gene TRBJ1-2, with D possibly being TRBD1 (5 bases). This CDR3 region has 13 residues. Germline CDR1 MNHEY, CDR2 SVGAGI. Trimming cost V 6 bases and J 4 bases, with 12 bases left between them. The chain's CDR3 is CASSSGRSYGYTF. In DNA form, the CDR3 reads TGTGCCAGCAGCTCGGGACGGAGCTATGGCTACACCTTC.

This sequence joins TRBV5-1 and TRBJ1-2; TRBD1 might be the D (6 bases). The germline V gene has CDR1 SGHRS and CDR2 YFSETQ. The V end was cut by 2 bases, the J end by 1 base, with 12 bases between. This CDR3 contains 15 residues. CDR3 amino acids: CASSLRQDFNYGYTF. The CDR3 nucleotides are TGCGCCAGCAGCTTACGACAGGATTTTAACTATGGCTACACCTTC.

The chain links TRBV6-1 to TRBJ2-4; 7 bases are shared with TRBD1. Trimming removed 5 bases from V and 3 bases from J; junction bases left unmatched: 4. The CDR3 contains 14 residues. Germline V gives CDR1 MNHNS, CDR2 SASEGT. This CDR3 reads CASSTRTGKNIQYF. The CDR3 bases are TGTGCCAGCAGTACTCGGACAGGCAAAAACATTCAGTACTTC.

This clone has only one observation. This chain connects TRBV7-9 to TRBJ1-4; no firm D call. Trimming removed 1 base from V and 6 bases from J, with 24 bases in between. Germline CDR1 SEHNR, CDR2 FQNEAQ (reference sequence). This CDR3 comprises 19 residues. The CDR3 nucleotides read TGTGCCAGCAGCTTAGGGGAAACATCGGTTTCTGGGAGGGATGAAAAACTGTTTTTT. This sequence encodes CASSLGETSVSGRDEKLFF.

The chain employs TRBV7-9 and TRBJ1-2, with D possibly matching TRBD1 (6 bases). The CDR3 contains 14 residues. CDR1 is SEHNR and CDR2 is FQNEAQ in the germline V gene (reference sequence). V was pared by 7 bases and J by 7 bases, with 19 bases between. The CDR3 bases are TGTGCCAGCACCTTCGAACAGGGAGTCAGTGGCTACACCTTC. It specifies CASTFEQGVSGYTF. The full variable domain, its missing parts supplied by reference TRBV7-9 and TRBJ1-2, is DTGVSQNPRHKITKRGQNVTFRCDPISEHNRLYWYRQTLGQGPEFLTYFQNEAQLEKSRLLSDRFSAERPKGSFSTLEIQRTEQGDSAMYLCASTFEQGVSGYTFGSGTRLTVV.

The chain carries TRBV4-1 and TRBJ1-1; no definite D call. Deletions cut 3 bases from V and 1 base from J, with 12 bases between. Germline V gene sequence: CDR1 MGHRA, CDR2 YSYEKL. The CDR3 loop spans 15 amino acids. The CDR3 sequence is CASSQMGKANTEAFF. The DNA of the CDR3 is TGCGCCAGCAGCCAGATGGGAAAGGCGAACACTGAAGCTTTCTTT.

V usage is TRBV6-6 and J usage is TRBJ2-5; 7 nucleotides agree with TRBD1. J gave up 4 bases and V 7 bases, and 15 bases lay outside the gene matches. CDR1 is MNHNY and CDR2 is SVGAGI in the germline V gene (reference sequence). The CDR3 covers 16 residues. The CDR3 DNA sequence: TGTGCCAGCAAATCTACAGGGGCTGTAGGGGGAGAGACCCAGTACTTC. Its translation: CASKSTGAVGGETQYF.

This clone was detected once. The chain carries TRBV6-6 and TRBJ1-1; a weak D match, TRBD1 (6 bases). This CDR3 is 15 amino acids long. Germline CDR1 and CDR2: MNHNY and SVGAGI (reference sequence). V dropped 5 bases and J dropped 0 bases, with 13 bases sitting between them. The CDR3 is CASSHGQTMNTEAFF. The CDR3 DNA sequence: TGTGCCAGCAGTCACGGACAGACAATGAACACTGAAGCTTTCTTT.

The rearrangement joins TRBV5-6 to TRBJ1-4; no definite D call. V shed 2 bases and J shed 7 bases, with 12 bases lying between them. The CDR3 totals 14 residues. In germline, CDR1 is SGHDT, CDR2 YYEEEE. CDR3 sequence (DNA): TGTGCCAGCAGCTTTTTGGGAGTGAGTGAAAAACTGTTTTTT. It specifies CASSFLGVSEKLFF.

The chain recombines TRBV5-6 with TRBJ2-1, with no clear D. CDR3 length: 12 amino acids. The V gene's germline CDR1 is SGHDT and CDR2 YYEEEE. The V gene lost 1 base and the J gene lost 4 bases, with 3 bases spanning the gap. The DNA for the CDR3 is TGTGCCAGCAGCTTGTTTTACAATGAGCAGTTCTTC. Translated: CASSLFYNEQFF. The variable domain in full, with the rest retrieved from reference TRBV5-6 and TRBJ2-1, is DAGVTQSPTHLIKTRGQQVTLRCSPKSGHDTVSWYQQALGQGPQFIFQYYEEEERQRGNFPDRFSGHQFPNYSSELNVNALLLGDSALYLCASSLFYNEQFFGPGTRLTVL.

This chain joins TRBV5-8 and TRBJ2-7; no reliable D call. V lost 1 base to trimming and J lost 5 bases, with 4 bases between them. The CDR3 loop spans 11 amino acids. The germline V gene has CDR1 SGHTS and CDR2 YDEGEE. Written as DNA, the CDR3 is TGTGCCAGCAGCTTGTCCCACGAGCAGTACTTC. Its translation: CASSLSHEQYF.

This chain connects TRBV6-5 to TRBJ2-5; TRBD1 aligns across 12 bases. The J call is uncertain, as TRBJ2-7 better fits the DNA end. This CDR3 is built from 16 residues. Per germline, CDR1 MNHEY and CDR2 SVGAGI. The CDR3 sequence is CASSYSTGQGAYEQYF. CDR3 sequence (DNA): TGTGCCAGCAGTTACTCGACGGGACAGGGGGCTTACGAGCAGTACTTC.

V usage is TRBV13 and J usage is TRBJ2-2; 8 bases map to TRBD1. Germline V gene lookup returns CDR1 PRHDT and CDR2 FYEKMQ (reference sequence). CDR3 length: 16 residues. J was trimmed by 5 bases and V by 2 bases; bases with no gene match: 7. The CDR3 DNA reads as TGTGCCAGCAGCTTAAGTGGACAGGGAGTTACCGGGGAGCTGTTTTTT. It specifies CASSLSGQGVTGELFF.

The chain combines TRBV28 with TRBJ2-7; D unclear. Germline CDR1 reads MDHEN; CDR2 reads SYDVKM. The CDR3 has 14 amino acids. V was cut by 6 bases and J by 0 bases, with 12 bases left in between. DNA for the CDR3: TGTGCCAGCAGATCAGACACATTCTCCTACGAGCAGTACTTC. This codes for CASRSDTFSYEQYF.

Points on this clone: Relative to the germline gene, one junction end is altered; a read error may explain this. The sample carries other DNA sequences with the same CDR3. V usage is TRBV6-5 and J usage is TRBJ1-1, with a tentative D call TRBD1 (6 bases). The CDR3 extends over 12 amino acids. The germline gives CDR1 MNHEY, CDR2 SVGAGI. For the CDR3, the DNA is TGTGCCAGCAGTTTCACCAGGGGTGAAGCCTTCTTT. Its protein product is CASSFTRGEAFF.

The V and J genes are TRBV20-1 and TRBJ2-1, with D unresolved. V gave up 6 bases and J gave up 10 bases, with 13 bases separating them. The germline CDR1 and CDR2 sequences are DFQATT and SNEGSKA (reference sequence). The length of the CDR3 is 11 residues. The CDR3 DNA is TGCAGTGCAGCTCTTACCCTAGAGCAGTTCTTC. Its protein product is CSAALTLEQFF.

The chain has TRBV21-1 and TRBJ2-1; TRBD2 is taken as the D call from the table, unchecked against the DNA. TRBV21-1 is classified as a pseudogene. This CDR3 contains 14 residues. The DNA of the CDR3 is TGTGCCAGCAGCAGGGAGTGGTGGGACAATGAGCAGTTCTTC. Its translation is CASSREWWDNEQFF.

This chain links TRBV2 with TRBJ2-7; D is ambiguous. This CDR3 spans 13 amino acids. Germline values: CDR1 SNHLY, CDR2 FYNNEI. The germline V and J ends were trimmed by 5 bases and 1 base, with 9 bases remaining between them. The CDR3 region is CASSSAASYEQYF. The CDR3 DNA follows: TGTGCCAGCAGTAGTGCTGCTTCCTACGAGCAGTACTTC. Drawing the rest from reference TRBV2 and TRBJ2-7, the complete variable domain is EPEVTQTPSHQVTQMGQEVILRCVPISNHLYFYWYRQILGQKVEFLVSFYNNEISEKSEIFDDQFSVERPDGSNFTLKIRSTKLEDSAMYFCASSSAASYEQYFGPGTRLTVT.

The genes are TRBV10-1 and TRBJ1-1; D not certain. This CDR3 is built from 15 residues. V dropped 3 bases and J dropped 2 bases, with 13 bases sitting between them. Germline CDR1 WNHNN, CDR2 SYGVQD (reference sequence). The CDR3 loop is CASSDGSGSNTEAFF. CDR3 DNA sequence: TGCGCCAGCAGTGATGGGAGCGGCTCTAACACTGAAGCTTTCTTT.

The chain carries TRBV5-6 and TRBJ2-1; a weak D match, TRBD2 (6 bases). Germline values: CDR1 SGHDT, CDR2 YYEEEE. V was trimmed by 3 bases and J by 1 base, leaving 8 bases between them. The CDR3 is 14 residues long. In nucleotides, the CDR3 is TGTGCCAGCAGCTGGGGGGAGTCCTACAATGAGCAGTTCTTC. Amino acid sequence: CASSWGESYNEQFF. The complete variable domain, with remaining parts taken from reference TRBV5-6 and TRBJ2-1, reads DAGVTQSPTHLIKTRGQQVTLRCSPKSGHDTVSWYQQALGQGPQFIFQYYEEEERQRGNFPDRFSGHQFPNYSSELNVNALLLGDSALYLCASSWGESYNEQFFGPGTRLTVL.

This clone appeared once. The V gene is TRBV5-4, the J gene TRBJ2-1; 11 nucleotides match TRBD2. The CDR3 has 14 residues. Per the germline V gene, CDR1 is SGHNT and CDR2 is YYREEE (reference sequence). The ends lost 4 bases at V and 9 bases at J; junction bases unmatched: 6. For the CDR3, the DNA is TGTGCCAGCAGCCCACCCGGGACTAGCGGTGAGCAGTTCTTC. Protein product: CASSPPGTSGEQFF.

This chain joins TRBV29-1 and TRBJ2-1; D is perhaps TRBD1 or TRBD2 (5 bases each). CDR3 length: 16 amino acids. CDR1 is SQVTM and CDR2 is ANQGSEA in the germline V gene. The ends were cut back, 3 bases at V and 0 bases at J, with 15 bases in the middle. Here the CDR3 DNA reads TGCAGCGTTGAGGGACGGGGACGAAGCTCCTACAATGAGCAGTTCTTC. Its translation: CSVEGRGRSSYNEQFF.

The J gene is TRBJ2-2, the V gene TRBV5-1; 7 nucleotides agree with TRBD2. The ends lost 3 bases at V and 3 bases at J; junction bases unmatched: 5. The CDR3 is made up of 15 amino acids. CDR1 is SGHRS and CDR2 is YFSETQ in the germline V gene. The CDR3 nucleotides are TGCGCCAGCAGCTCCGGACTAGGGGACACCGGGGAGCTGTTTTTT. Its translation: CASSSGLGDTGELFF.